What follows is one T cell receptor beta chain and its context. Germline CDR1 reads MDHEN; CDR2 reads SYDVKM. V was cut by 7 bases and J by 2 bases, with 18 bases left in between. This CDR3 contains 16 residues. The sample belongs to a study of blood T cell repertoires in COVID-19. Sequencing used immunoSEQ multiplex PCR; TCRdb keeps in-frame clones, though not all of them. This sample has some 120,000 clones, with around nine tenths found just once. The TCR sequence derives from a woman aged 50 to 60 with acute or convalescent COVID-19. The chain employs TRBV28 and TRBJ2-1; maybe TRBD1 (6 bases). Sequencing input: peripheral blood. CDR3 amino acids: CASTLGGTGTYNEQFF. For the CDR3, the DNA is TGTGCCAGCACCTTAGGGGGTACAGGGACCTACAATGAGCAGTTCTTC. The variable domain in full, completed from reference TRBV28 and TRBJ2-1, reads DVKVTQSSRYLVKRTGEKVFLECVQDMDHENMFWYRQDPGLGLRLIYFSYDVKMKEKGDIPEGYSVSREKKERFSLILESASTNQTSMYLCASTLGGTGTYNEQFFGPGTRLTVL.